The sequence of this T cell receptor (beta chain) was determined in a study of response to subunit inactivated influenza vaccine. General study results and limits: Researchers suggested that each seasonal influenza vaccination recruits few new T cells.

Concerning this clonotype: Its matching antigen is unknown.

Germline CDR1 LNHDA, CDR2 SQIVND (reference sequence). The J segment lost 2 bases and the V segment lost 6 bases, leaving 7 bases of the junction unmatched. This CDR3 region has 15 residues. MiXCR, run by TCRdb on the RT-PCR reads, gives a single entry per CDR3 protein. The sample yields 300,000 to 350,000 distinct CDR3 sequences, about 20% seen once. The sequence was obtained from a man aged 50 to 75 who received an inactivated influenza vaccine. Here the sequenced sample was PBMCs from blood, taken 21 months after vaccination. The V call is TRBV19, the J call TRBJ1-5; 7 nucleotides agree with TRBD1. The CDR3 coding sequence is TGTGCCAGTAGGAGTGGACAGGCTGGCAATCAGCCCCAGCATTTT. This sequence encodes CASRSGQAGNQPQHF.